These 10 T cell receptor beta chains came from one sample sequenced in a study of T cell responses to AZD1222 COVID-19 vaccine. Some clones are missing from TCRdb's copy, which holds only in-frame ones; the method was immunoSEQ multiplex PCR. The profile shows some 200,000 clones, approximately 90% of them singletons. The sample consisted of peripheral blood, taken 28 days after the second AZD1222 dose. The receptor set was obtained from an adult who received the AZD1222 COVID-19 vaccine.

The CDR3 nucleotides read TGTGCCAGCAGTCGAAGCGGGTACCAGGGATTGAGCTCCTACAATGAGCAGTTCTTC. The encoded protein is CASSRSGYQGLSSYNEQFF. J is TRBJ2-1 and V is TRBV27, with D perhaps TRBD2 (6 bases). There are 19 residues in the CDR3. V lost 5 bases and J 0 bases, leaving 23 bases between the germline ends. The germline V gene encodes CDR1 MNHEY and CDR2 SMNVEV (reference sequence).

The chain has TRBV9 and TRBJ1-5; possible D gene TRBD1, 5 bases. Trimming took 0 bases from V and 8 from J, leaving 15 bases between them. The CDR3 extends over 15 amino acids. CDR1 SGDLS and CDR2 YYNGEE come from the germline V gene. The CDR3 sequence is CASSVGRTIYEPQHF. CDR3 sequence (DNA): TGTGCCAGCAGCGTAGGGAGGACAATTTACGAGCCCCAGCATTTT.

The V call is TRBV30, the J call TRBJ1-2; no definite D call. The CDR3 spans 12 residues. Trimming pared 0 bases from V and 8 bases from J, leaving 10 bases between. Looked up from germline, CDR1 is GTSNPN and CDR2 is SVGIG (reference sequence). CDR3 nucleotides: TGTGCCTGGAGTGTTGTGGGTTGGGGCTACACCTTC. Its protein product is CAWSVVGWGYTF. Filled out from reference TRBV30 and TRBJ1-2, the complete variable domain reads SQTIHQWPATLVQPVGSPLSLECTVEGTSNPNLYWYRQAAGRGLQLLFYSVGIGQISSEVPQNLSASRPQDRQFILSSKKLLLSDSGFYLCAWSVVGWGYTFGSGTRLTVV.

V and J are TRBV2 and TRBJ2-5; 8 nucleotides match TRBD1. CDR1 SNHLY and CDR2 FYNNEI come from the germline V gene. After removal of 5 bases from V and 5 bases from J, the junction contained 1 base not matched to a gene. The length of the CDR3 is 12 residues. The CDR3 region is CASSNRGETQYF. CDR3 nucleotide sequence: TGTGCCAGCAGTAACAGGGGGGAGACCCAGTACTTC.

The CDR3 loop is CASSLGLGGGYTF. CDR3 in DNA: TGTGCCAGCAGTCTGGGCCTTGGGGGAGGCTACACCTTC. V and J are TRBV27 and TRBJ1-2; D is possibly TRBD1 (5 bases). The CDR3 runs 13 residues. In germline, CDR1 is MNHEY, CDR2 SMNVEV (reference sequence). With 5 bases removed from V and 8 bases from J, the gap between germline ends came to 15 bases.

CDR3 sequence (DNA): TGCGCCAGCAGCTACGGACAGGGTTTCCACACGTACTTC. It translates to CASSYGQGFHTYF. The rearrangement joins TRBV5-1 to TRBJ2-7, with 8 bases aligning to TRBD1. The germline V gene encodes CDR1 SGHRS and CDR2 YFSETQ. V lost 3 bases and J lost 12; bases outside the gene matches: 11. The CDR3 has 13 amino acids. The full variable domain, with the rest looked up from reference TRBV5-1 and TRBJ2-7, is KAGVTQTPRYLIKTRGQQVTLSCSPISGHRSVSWYQQTPGQGLQFLFEYFSETQRNKGNFPGRFSGRQFSNSRSEMNVSTLELGDSALYLCASSYGQGFHTYFGPGTRLTVT.

The V and J genes are TRBV7-3 and TRBJ1-2; 8 bases line up with TRBD1. Per the germline V gene, CDR1 is SGHTA and CDR2 is FQGTGA. The J segment lost 4 bases and the V segment lost 1 base, leaving 5 bases of the junction unmatched. There are 15 residues in the CDR3. CDR3 protein: CASSLSRTGTYGYTF. The CDR3 DNA reads as TGTGCCAGCAGCTTAAGCCGGACAGGGACCTATGGCTACACCTTC.

CDR3 residues: CASSVEWSGRYGELFF. Here the CDR3 DNA reads TGTGCCAGCAGCGTAGAGTGGAGCGGGAGGTACGGGGAGCTGTTTTTT. The chain carries TRBV9 and TRBJ2-2, with 9 bases that match TRBD2. CDR1 and CDR2 from the germline V gene are SGDLS and YYNGEE. V was pared by 0 bases and J by 7 bases, with 7 bases of the junction left unmatched. The CDR3 covers 16 residues.

The genes are TRBV19 and TRBJ2-1; 12 nucleotides line up with TRBD1. V was clipped by 3 bases and J by 6 bases; unmatched bases: 3. Germline CDR1 is LNHDA and CDR2 is SQIVND (reference sequence). This CDR3 has 15 amino acids. The CDR3 bases are TGTGCCAGTAGTATCGGGACAGGGGGCTCCAATGAGCAGTTCTTC. Amino acids: CASSIGTGGSNEQFF.

The rearrangement links TRBV5-5 to TRBJ1-6; D unclear. The CDR3 extends over 14 amino acids. From germline, CDR1 is SGHKS and CDR2 YYEKEE (reference sequence). V was trimmed by 5 bases and J by 7 bases, leaving 13 bases between them. The CDR3 DNA is TGTGCCAGCAGACAACGACCCGGGAATTCACCCCTCCACTTT. The encoded protein is CASRQRPGNSPLHF.